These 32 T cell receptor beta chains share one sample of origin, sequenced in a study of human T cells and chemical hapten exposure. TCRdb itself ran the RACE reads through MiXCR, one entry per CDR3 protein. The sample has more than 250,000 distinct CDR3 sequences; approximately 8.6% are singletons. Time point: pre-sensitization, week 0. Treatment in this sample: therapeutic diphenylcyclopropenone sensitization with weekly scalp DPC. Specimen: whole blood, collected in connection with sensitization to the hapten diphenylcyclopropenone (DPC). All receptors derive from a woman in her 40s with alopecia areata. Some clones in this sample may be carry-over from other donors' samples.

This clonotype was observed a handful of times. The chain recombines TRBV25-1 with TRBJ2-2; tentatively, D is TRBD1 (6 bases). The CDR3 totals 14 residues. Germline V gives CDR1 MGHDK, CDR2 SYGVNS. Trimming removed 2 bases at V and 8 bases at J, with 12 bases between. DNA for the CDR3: TGTGCCAGCAGTGAAACAGGGTACCGGGGGGAGCTGTTTTTT. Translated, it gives CASSETGYRGELFF.

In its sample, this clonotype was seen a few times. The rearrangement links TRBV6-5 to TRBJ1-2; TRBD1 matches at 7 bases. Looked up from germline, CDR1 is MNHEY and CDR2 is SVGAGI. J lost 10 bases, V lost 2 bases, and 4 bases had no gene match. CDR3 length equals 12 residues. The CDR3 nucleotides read TGTGCCAGCAGTTACACCGGGACAGCCTACACCTTC. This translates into CASSYTGTAYTF.

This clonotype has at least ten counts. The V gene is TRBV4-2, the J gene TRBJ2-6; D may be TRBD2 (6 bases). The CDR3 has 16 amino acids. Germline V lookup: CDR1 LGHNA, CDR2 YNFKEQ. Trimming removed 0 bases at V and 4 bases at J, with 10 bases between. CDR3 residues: CASSQDGDSGANVLTF. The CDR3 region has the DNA TGTGCCAGCAGCCAAGATGGGGACTCCGGGGCCAACGTCCTGACTTTC.

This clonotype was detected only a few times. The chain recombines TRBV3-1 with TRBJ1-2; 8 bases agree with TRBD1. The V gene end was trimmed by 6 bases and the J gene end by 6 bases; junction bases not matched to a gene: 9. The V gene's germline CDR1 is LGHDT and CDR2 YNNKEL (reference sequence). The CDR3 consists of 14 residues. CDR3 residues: CASRRTGSQDGYTF. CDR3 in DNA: TGTGCCAGCAGAAGGACAGGGAGTCAGGATGGCTACACCTTC.

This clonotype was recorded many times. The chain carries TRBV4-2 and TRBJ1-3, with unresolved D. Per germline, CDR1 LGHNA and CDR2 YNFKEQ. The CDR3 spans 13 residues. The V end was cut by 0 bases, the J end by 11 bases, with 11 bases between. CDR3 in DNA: TGTGCCAGCAGCCAAGATCAGGAGGGATCCATATATTTT. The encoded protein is CASSQDQEGSIYF.

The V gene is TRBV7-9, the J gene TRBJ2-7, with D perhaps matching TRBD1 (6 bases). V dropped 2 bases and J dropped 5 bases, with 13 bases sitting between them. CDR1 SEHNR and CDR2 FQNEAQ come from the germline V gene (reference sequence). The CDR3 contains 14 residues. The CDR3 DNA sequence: TGTGCCAGCAGCTTATATAACAGGGCGGACGAGCAGTACTTC. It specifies CASSLYNRADEQYF.

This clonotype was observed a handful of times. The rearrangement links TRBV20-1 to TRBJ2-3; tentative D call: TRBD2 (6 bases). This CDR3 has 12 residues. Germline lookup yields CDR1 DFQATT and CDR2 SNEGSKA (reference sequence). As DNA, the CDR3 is TGCACCGTGGGCGGGGGCACAGATACGCAGTATTTT. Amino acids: CTVGGGTDTQYF.

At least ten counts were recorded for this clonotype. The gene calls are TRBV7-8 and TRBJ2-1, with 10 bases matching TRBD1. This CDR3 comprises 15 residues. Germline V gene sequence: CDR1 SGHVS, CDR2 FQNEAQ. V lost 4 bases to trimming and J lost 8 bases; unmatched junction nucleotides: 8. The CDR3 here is CASSSPGTGDHEQFF. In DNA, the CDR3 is TGTGCCAGCAGCTCCCCCGGGACAGGGGACCATGAGCAGTTCTTC.

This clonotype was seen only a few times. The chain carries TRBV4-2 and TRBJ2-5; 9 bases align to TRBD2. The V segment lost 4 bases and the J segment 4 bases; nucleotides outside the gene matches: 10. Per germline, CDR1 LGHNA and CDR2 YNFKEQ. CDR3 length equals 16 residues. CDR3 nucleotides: TGTGCCAGCAGCCCCCTCGATAGCGGGAGAGGAGAGACCCAGTACTTC. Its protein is CASSPLDSGRGETQYF.

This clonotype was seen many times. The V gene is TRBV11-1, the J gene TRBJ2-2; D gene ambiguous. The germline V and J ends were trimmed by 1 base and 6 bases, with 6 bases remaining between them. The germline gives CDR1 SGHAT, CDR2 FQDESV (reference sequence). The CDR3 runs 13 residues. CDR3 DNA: TGTGCCAGCAGCTTAGGACTGGCCGGGGAGCTGTTTTTT. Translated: CASSLGLAGELFF.

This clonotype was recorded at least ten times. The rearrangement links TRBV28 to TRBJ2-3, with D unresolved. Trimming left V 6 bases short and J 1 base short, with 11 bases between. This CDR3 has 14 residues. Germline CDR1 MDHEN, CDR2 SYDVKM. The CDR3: CASRNSEGTDTQYF. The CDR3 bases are TGTGCCAGCAGGAACAGTGAGGGCACAGATACGCAGTATTTT.

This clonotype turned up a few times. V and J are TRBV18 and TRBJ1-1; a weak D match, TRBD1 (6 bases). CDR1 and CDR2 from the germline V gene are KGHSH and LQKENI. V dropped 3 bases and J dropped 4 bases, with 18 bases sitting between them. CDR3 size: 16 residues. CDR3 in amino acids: CASSPPGGGQSTEAFF. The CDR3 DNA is TGTGCCAGCTCACCGCCGGGGGGCGGTCAGAGCACTGAAGCTTTCTTT.

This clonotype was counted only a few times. CDR3 sequence (DNA): TGTGCCATCAGTGAGTACGGACTCATGAACACTGAAGCTTTCTTT. It is translated as CAISEYGLMNTEAFF. V usage is TRBV10-3 and J usage is TRBJ1-1; D remains ambiguous. Germline CDR1 ENHRY, CDR2 SYGVKD. The CDR3 contains 15 residues. The V end lost 1 base, the J end lost 0 bases, and 9 bases lay between the germline ends.

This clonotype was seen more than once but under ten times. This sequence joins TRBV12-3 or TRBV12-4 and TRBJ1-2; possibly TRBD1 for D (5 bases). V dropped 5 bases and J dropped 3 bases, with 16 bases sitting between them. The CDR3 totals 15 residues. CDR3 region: CASSPGPGGDYGYTF. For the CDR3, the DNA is TGTGCCAGCAGTCCTGGGCCGGGGGGTGACTATGGCTACACCTTC.

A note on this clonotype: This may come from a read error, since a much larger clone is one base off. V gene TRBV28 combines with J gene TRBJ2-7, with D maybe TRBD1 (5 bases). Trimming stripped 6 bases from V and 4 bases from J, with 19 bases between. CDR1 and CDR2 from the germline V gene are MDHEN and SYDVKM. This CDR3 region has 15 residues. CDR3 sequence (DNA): TGTGCCAGCAGCCTGACCGAGACAGTACCTTACGAGCAGTACTTC. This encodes CASSLTETVPYEQYF.

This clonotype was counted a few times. The CDR3 sequence: CASSDGTLTGELFF. CDR3 nucleotide sequence: TGTGCCAGCAGCGACGGGACTCTCACCGGGGAGCTGTTTTTT. The chain carries TRBV9 and TRBJ2-2, with D possibly TRBD2 on 6 matching bases. The CDR3 length is 14 residues. Germline-derived CDR1 and CDR2 are SGDLS and YYNGEE. Trimming took off 3 bases at V and 4 bases at J, with 10 bases between the two ends. Based on the CDR3 plus reference TRBV9 and TRBJ2-2, the full variable domain is DSGVTQTPKHLITATGQRVTLRCSPRSGDLSVYWYQQSLDQGLQFLIQYYNGEERAKGNILERFSAQQFPDLHSELNLSSLELGDSALYFCASSDGTLTGELFFGEGSRLTVL.

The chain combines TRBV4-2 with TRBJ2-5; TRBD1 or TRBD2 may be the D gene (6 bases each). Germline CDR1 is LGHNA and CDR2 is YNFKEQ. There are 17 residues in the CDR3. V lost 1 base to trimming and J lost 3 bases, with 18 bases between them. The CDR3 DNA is TGTGCCAGCAGCCAAGGGCATTCGGGGGCCCCGGAAGAGACCCAGTACTTC. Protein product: CASSQGHSGAPEETQYF.

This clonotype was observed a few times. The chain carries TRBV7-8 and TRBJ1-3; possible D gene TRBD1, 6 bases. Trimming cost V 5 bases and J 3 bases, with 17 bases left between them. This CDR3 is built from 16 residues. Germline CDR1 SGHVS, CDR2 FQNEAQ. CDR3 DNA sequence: TGTGCCAGCAGCCTTACTCACCAGGGGTTTGGAAACACCATATATTTT. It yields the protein CASSLTHQGFGNTIYF.

In nucleotides, the CDR3 is TGTGCCAGCAGCCCCCGCTACTTCCACCTCCCAGCGGGAGGGGGCGATGAGCAGTTCTTC. Translating gives CASSPRYFHLPAGGGDEQFF. The chain uses TRBV3-1 and TRBJ2-1; 10 bases align to TRBD2. Trimming at V came to 4 bases and at J to 8 bases, leaving 23 bases not matched to a gene. There are 20 residues in the CDR3. Per germline, CDR1 LGHDT and CDR2 YNNKEL (reference sequence).

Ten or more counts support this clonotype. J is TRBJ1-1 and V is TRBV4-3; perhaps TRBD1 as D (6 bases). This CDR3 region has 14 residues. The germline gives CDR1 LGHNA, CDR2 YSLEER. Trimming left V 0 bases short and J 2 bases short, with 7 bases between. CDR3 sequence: CASSQDRGNTEAFF. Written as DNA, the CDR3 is TGCGCCAGCAGCCAAGACAGGGGCAACACTGAAGCTTTCTTT.

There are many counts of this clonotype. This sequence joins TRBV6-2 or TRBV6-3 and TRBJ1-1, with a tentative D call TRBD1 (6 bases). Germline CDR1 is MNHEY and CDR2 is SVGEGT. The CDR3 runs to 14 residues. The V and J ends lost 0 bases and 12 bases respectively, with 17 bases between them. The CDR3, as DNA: TGTGCCAGCAGTTACTCGGGGACCACAGGGAGGACTTTCTTT. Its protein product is CASSYSGTTGRTFF.

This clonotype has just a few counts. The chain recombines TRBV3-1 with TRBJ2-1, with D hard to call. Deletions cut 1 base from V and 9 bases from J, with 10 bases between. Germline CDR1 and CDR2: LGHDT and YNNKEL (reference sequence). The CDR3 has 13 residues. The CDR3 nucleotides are TGTGCCAGCAGCCAAGCCCGGTTGGGTGAGCAGTTCTTC. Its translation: CASSQARLGEQFF.

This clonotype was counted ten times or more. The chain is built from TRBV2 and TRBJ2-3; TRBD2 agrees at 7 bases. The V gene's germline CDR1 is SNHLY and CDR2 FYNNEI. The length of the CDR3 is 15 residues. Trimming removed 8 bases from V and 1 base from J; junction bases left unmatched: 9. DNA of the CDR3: TGTGCCAGCGCTCCCCTACTAGCGCGCACAGATACGCAGTATTTT. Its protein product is CASAPLLARTDTQYF.

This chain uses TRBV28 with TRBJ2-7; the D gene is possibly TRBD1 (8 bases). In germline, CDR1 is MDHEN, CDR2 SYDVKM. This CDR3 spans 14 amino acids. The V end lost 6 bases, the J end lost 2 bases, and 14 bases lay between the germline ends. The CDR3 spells CASSHRGGTYEQYF. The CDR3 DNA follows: TGTGCCAGCAGCCACAGGGGGGGGACCTACGAGCAGTACTTC.

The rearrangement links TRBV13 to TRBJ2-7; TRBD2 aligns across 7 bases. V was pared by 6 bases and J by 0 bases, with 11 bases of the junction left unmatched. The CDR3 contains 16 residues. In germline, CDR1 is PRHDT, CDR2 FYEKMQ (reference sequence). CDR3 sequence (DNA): TGTGCCAGCAGATCAAGAGGCGGGAGTGCCTCCTACGAGCAGTACTTC. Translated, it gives CASRSRGGSASYEQYF.

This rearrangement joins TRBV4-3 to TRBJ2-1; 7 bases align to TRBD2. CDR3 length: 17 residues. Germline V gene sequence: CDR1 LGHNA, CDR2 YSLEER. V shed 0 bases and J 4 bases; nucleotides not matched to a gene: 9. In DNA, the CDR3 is TGCGCCAGCAGCCAAGATAATAGGGCTAGCGGATACAATGAGCAGTTCTTC. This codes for CASSQDNRASGYNEQFF.

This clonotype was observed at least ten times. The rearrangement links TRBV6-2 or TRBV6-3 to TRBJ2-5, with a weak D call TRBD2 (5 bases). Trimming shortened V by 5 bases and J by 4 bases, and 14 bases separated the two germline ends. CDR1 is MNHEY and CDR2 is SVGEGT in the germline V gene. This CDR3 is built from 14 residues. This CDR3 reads CASSRPPGRETQYF. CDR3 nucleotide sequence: TGTGCCAGCAGTCGACCCCCGGGAAGAGAGACCCAGTACTTC.

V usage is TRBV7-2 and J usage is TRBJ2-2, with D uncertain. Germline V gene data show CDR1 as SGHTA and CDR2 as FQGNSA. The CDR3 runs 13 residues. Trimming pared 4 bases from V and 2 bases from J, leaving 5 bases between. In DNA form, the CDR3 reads TGTGCCAGCAGCTATCCTAACACCGGGGAGCTGTTTTTT. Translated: CASSYPNTGELFF.

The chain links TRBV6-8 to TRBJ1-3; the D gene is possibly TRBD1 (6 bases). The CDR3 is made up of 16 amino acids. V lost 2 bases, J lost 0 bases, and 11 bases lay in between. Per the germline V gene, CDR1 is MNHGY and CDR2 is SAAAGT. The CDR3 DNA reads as TGTGCCAGCAGTTACAAGGGACACAGCTCTGGAAACACCATATATTTT. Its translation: CASSYKGHSSGNTIYF.

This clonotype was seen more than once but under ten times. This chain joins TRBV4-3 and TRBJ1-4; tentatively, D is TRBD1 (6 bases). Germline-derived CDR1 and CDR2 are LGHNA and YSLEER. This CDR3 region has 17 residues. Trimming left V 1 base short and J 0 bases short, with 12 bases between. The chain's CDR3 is CASSQAPGAATNEKLFF. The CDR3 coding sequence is TGCGCCAGCAGCCAAGCCCCAGGGGCGGCAACTAATGAAAAACTGTTTTTT.

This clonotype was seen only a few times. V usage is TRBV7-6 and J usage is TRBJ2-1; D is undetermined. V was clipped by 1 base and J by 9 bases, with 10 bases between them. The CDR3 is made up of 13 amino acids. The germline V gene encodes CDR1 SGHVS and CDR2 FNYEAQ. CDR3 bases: TGTGCCAGCAGCTTAGGGCCCATGGGTGAGCAGTTCTTC. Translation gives CASSLGPMGEQFF.

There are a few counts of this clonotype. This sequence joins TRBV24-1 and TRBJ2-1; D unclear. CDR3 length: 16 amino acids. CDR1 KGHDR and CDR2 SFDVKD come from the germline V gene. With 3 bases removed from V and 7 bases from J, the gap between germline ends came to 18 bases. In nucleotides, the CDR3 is TGTGCCACCAGTGATCCGTGGCCCAAAGGGAAGAATGAGCAGTTCTTC. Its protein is CATSDPWPKGKNEQFF.